The 25 T cell receptor beta chains given below trace back to one sample, sequenced in a study of shared clonotypes between healthy human individuals. Data came from immunoSEQ multiplex PCR; TCRdb stores just in-frame clones and leaves some out. In the table there are about 2.4 million clones, 93% of which are singletons. The sample consisted of naive CD4+ T cells from PBMCs. Subset noted: CD45RA+ positively selected. These TCRs come from a man between 18 and 35 years old in good health. Some clones in this sample may be carry-over from other donors' samples.

This chain joins TRBV7-8 and TRBJ1-5, with a tentative D call TRBD1 (5 bases). V lost 7 bases to trimming and J lost 3 bases, with 19 bases between them. The CDR3 length is 16 residues. Per germline, CDR1 SGHVS and CDR2 FQNEAQ. The CDR3 nucleotides are TGTGCCAGCACCAAAGAAGGGGCGGGTATCAATCAGCCCCAGCATTTT. It yields the protein CASTKEGAGINQPQHF.

This clone showed up just once. This chain uses TRBV28 with TRBJ2-1; D is unresolved. The CDR3 is made up of 13 amino acids. Deletions cut 2 bases from V and 8 bases from J, with 10 bases between. The germline V gene has CDR1 MDHEN and CDR2 SYDVKM. In nucleotides, the CDR3 is TGTGCCAGCAGTTTACCCCGTTCCCATGAGCAGTTCTTC. Amino acid sequence: CASSLPRSHEQFF.

This chain connects TRBV2 to TRBJ1-2; 7 bases agree with TRBD1. CDR1 is SNHLY, CDR2 FYNNEI, per germline. The CDR3 runs to 13 residues. The ends lost 5 bases at V and 6 bases at J; junction bases unmatched: 6. The CDR3: CASSLTGPDGYTF. CDR3 DNA sequence: TGTGCCAGCAGTTTGACAGGGCCTGATGGCTACACCTTC.

The CDR3 nucleotides are TGCGCCAGCGGGAATCAGGGACAGTCCCAAGAGACCCAGTACTTC. Its protein product is CASGNQGQSQETQYF. The gene calls are TRBV5-1 and TRBJ2-5; TRBD1 aligns across 7 bases. Germline V gene lookup returns CDR1 SGHRS and CDR2 YFSETQ. CDR3 length: 15 residues. V lost 7 bases to trimming and J lost 1 base; unmatched junction nucleotides: 10.

This chain connects TRBV28 to TRBJ1-1; 7 positions match TRBD1. The CDR3 has 14 amino acids. The V segment lost 3 bases and the J segment 1 base; nucleotides outside the gene matches: 2. Germline V CDR1 and CDR2: MDHEN, SYDVKM. CDR3 sequence: CASSFEGANTEAFF. The CDR3 nucleotides are TGTGCCAGCAGTTTTGAGGGGGCGAACACTGAAGCTTTCTTT.

The V and J genes are TRBV30 and TRBJ2-1, with 10 bases that match TRBD1. J was trimmed by 6 bases and V by 1 base; bases with no gene match: 6. This CDR3 region has 15 residues. Germline V gene sequence: CDR1 GTSNPN, CDR2 SVGIG (reference sequence). CDR3 nucleotide sequence: TGTGCCTGGAGTGCCGGGACAGGGGTGGGCAATGAGCAGTTCTTC. Residues: CAWSAGTGVGNEQFF.

J is TRBJ1-2 and V is TRBV5-1; 9 positions agree with TRBD1. Trimming at V came to 4 bases and at J to 3 bases, leaving 10 bases not matched to a gene. The CDR3 extends over 16 amino acids. CDR1 SGHRS and CDR2 YFSETQ come from the germline V gene. The CDR3 reads CASSGGQGTSDYGYTF. CDR3 DNA sequence: TGCGCCAGCAGCGGAGGACAGGGGACGTCGGACTATGGCTACACCTTC.

Concerning this clone itself: Other nucleotide sequences in the sample specify the same CDR3. The chain recombines TRBV9 with TRBJ2-2; 9 bases are shared with TRBD2. Per germline, CDR1 SGDLS and CDR2 YYNGEE. The CDR3 sequence is 16 residues long. The junction had 4 bases not matched to a gene; V was cut back by 2 bases and J by 2 bases. CDR3 bases: TGTGCCAGCAGCGTCGGGCTAGCGGGAAACACCGGGGAGCTGTTTTTT. The encoded protein is CASSVGLAGNTGELFF.

CDR3 region: CASSRGRGDGYTF. CDR3 DNA: TGTGCCAGCAGCCGAGGGCGGGGGGATGGCTACACCTTC. The chain couples TRBV7-3 to TRBJ1-2, with D possibly TRBD1 on 5 matching bases. Per the germline V gene, CDR1 is SGHTA and CDR2 is FQGTGA. The V gene lost 5 bases and the J gene lost 6 bases, with 13 bases spanning the gap. The CDR3 has 13 amino acids.

This clone was counted once. The V gene is TRBV30, the J gene TRBJ2-3; TRBD1 matches at 9 bases. V lost 0 bases and J lost 1; bases outside the gene matches: 2. CDR1 and CDR2 (germline): GTSNPN, SVGIG (reference sequence). This CDR3 is 15 amino acids long. DNA of the CDR3: TGTGCCTGGAGTGTACGACAGGGGGGCACAGATACGCAGTATTTT. The encoded protein is CAWSVRQGGTDTQYF.

This rearrangement joins TRBV9 to TRBJ1-3; the D gene is possibly TRBD1 (5 bases). Trimming cost V 3 bases and J 4 bases, with 14 bases left between them. The CDR3 spans 15 residues. Germline CDR1 reads SGDLS; CDR2 reads YYNGEE. CDR3 residues: CASSALGVSGNTIYF. DNA for the CDR3: TGTGCCAGCAGCGCCCTGGGGGTGTCGGGAAACACCATATATTTT.

The V and J genes are TRBV27 and TRBJ1-1; D is unresolved. The CDR3 consists of 13 residues. V was cut by 4 bases and J by 4 bases, with 10 bases left in between. Germline lookup yields CDR1 MNHEY and CDR2 SMNVEV (reference sequence). CDR3: CASSSNIPTEAFF. The CDR3 region has the DNA TGTGCCAGCAGTTCCAACATTCCCACTGAAGCTTTCTTT.

The chain recombines TRBV11-3 with TRBJ2-5, with D uncertain. The CDR3 consists of 13 residues. Germline CDR1 is SGHNT and CDR2 is YENEEA. Between the trimmed V and J ends, which lost 3 bases and 7 bases, there was a span of 12 bases. The CDR3 loop is CASSLSLVGTQYF. The CDR3 DNA sequence: TGTGCCAGCAGCTTGAGCCTAGTCGGGACCCAGTACTTC.

V and J are TRBV18 and TRBJ2-5, with D possibly matching TRBD2 (5 bases). The germline V and J ends were trimmed by 10 bases and 4 bases, with 22 bases remaining between them. Germline loops: CDR1 KGHSH, CDR2 LQKENI. This CDR3 region has 15 residues. This CDR3 reads CATIQTAAGVETQYF. Here the CDR3 DNA reads TGTGCCACCATTCAGACGGCCGCCGGGGTAGAGACCCAGTACTTC.

The rearrangement uses TRBV2 and TRBJ2-1; 13 bases map to TRBD2. Germline CDR1 SNHLY, CDR2 FYNNEI. The trim removed 3 bases at V and 4 bases at J, leaving 6 bases unmatched. This CDR3 contains 17 residues. This CDR3 reads CASSDTGTSGAYNEQFF. The DNA of the CDR3 is TGTGCCAGCAGTGACACCGGGACTAGCGGGGCTTACAATGAGCAGTTCTTC.

The V gene is TRBV7-3, the J gene TRBJ2-2; 11 bases align to TRBD2. The CDR3 is 17 amino acids. In germline, CDR1 is SGHTA, CDR2 FQGTGA. Unmatched junction bases numbered 10, after V lost 5 bases and J lost 5 bases. The CDR3 protein is CASSAIAGGPSTGELFF. The CDR3 coding sequence is TGTGCCAGCAGCGCCATAGCGGGAGGGCCTTCGACCGGGGAGCTGTTTTTT.

For the CDR3, the DNA is TGTGCCATCAGTGATGCTGACAGGGCCCTGAATGAAAAACTGTTTTTT. This gives the protein CAISDADRALNEKLFF. The genes are TRBV10-3 and TRBJ1-4; 7 nucleotides agree with TRBD1. From germline, CDR1 is ENHRY and CDR2 SYGVKD. The V segment lost 3 bases and the J segment 5 bases; nucleotides outside the gene matches: 9. The CDR3 totals 16 residues.

V usage is TRBV7-8 and J usage is TRBJ2-3; TRBD1 aligns across 9 bases. The V segment lost 4 bases and the J segment 3 bases; nucleotides outside the gene matches: 8. The germline gives CDR1 SGHVS, CDR2 FQNEAQ. There are 16 residues in the CDR3. The CDR3 sequence: CASSSYIGTGTDTQYF. CDR3 nucleotides: TGTGCCAGCAGCTCGTATATTGGGACAGGGACAGATACGCAGTATTTT.

The J gene is TRBJ2-7, the V gene TRBV7-9; 8 bases match TRBD1. The CDR3 length is 16 residues. The ends lost 5 bases at V and 1 base at J; junction bases unmatched: 10. The germline gives CDR1 SEHNR, CDR2 FQNEAQ (reference sequence). This CDR3 is CASSIRRDRKSYEQYF. CDR3 coding DNA: TGTGCCAGCAGCATTCGTCGGGACAGGAAATCCTACGAGCAGTACTTC.

The chain is built from TRBV7-2 and TRBJ1-1, with 10 bases lining up with TRBD1. Losses at the gene ends were 5 bases for V and 5 bases for J; bases not matched to a gene: 5. The CDR3 covers 14 residues. The germline gives CDR1 SGHTA, CDR2 FQGNSA. The CDR3: CASSERTGGTEAFF. The CDR3 nucleotides read TGTGCCAGCAGCGAACGGACAGGGGGTACTGAAGCTTTCTTT.

This sequence joins TRBV4-1 and TRBJ2-1, with 10 bases lining up with TRBD2. V was clipped by 7 bases and J by 7 bases; unmatched bases: 10. The CDR3 contains 15 residues. Per the germline V gene, CDR1 is MGHRA and CDR2 is YSYEKL. CDR3 sequence reads: CASNSRTSGGNEQFF. In nucleotides, the CDR3 is TGCGCCAGCAACTCCAGGACTAGCGGTGGTAATGAGCAGTTCTTC.

This chain uses TRBV19 with TRBJ2-5; D call uncertain. Germline CDR1 LNHDA, CDR2 SQIVND (reference sequence). CDR3 length: 14 residues. Deletions cut 3 bases from V and 3 bases from J, with 11 bases between. CDR3 DNA: TGTGCCAGTAGTATTCGGACGTGGGAAGAGACCCAGTACTTC. Translation gives CASSIRTWEETQYF.

The genes are TRBV2 and TRBJ2-4; TRBD2 agrees at 7 bases. The CDR3 covers 18 residues. Germline V gene sequence: CDR1 SNHLY, CDR2 FYNNEI. Unmatched junction bases numbered 11, after V lost 3 bases and J lost 0 bases. CDR3 DNA: TGTGCCAGCAGTGATGGGACTACTTACATAAGAGCCAAAAACATTCAGTACTTC. It encodes CASSDGTTYIRAKNIQYF.

With respect to this clone: This same CDR3 is encoded by further DNA sequences in the sample. This rearrangement joins TRBV28 to TRBJ2-1; TRBD1 agrees at 7 bases. Germline V lookup: CDR1 MDHEN, CDR2 SYDVKM. Trimming removed 6 bases from V and 4 bases from J; junction bases left unmatched: 0. This CDR3 is built from 12 residues. The CDR3 DNA follows: TGTGCCAGCAGGACAGGGTACAATGAGCAGTTCTTC. Its translation is CASRTGYNEQFF.

A word on this clone: Other DNA sequences in this specimen translate into the identical CDR3. The V and J genes are TRBV29-1 and TRBJ2-3; D unclear. CDR1 and CDR2 from the germline V gene are SQVTM and ANQGSEA. This CDR3 is 12 amino acids long. The V end lost 3 bases, the J end lost 0 bases, and 4 bases lay between the germline ends. The CDR3 DNA reads TGCAGCGTTGATTCCAGCACAGATACGCAGTATTTT. It yields the protein CSVDSSTDTQYF.